These 6 T cell receptor beta chains originate from one sample sequenced in a study of T-cell reconstitution after alpha-beta-depleted transplantation in children. As it was prepared, the TCRbeta library received unique molecular identifiers. TCRdb reprocessed the PCR reads via MiXCR and lists one record per CDR3 protein. Of around 490,000 distinct CDR3 sequences in the sample, about an eighth were seen once. Here the sequenced sample was PBMCs, mostly from graft donor cells, taken 180 days after TCRalphabeta/CD19-depleted stem cell transplant. These receptors were obtained from a female patient under 10 years old who had a stem cell transplant for aplastic anemia, so the T cells may come from the graft donor.

In the case of this clonotype: The final CDR3 position lacks the conserved phenylalanine or tryptophan, pointing to a likely read error. The gene calls are TRBV29-1 and TRBJ2-5; D unclear. The CDR3 is made up of 12 amino acids. The V end was cut by 5 bases, the J end by 5 bases, with 12 bases between. Germline CDR1 is SQVTM and CDR2 is ANQGSEA. This CDR3 is CSVHASPETQYL. The CDR3 DNA sequence: TGCAGCGTTCACGCCTCGCCGGAGACCCAGTACTTG.

The chain employs TRBV3-1 and TRBJ1-1, with 9 positions matching TRBD1. The J segment lost 8 bases and the V segment lost 4 bases, leaving 5 bases of the junction unmatched. Per the germline V gene, CDR1 is LGHDT and CDR2 is YNNKEL (reference sequence). The length of the CDR3 is 13 residues. The CDR3 is CASSLPGTGEAFF. The CDR3 DNA follows: TGTGCCAGCAGCCTTCCCGGGACAGGGGAAGCTTTCTTT.

The V gene is TRBV4-3, the J gene TRBJ1-2; the D is unclear. This CDR3 region has 15 residues. Germline values: CDR1 LGHNA, CDR2 YSLEER. The V gene lost 1 base and the J gene lost 4 bases, with 13 bases spanning the gap. The CDR3 DNA reads as TGCGCCAGCAGCCAAGCTAAGCGGGGATTCTATGGCTACACCTTC. Translated, it gives CASSQAKRGFYGYTF.

The chain employs TRBV27 and TRBJ2-1; 8 positions agree with TRBD2. The length of the CDR3 is 16 residues. Germline V gene sequence: CDR1 MNHEY, CDR2 SMNVEV (reference sequence). Trimming took 3 bases from V and 2 from J; bases not matched to a gene: 6. The CDR3 reads CASSFIGLAAYNEQFF. The CDR3 DNA is TGTGCCAGCAGTTTTATTGGACTAGCAGCCTACAATGAGCAGTTCTTC.

The CDR3 DNA follows: TGCAGCGTTGGAGCTGTGGCTGAAGCTTTCTTT. Residues: CSVGAVAEAFF. V gene TRBV29-1 combines with J gene TRBJ1-1; D not certain. The germline V and J ends were trimmed by 4 bases and 6 bases, with 9 bases remaining between them. This CDR3 contains 11 residues. The germline gives CDR1 SQVTM, CDR2 ANQGSEA.

This clonotype was seen at least ten times. The chain uses TRBV20-1 and TRBJ2-1, with 8 bases that match TRBD1. The V and J ends lost 2 bases and 8 bases, in that order; junction bases with no gene match: 8. The length of the CDR3 is 14 residues. Germline V lookup: CDR1 DFQATT, CDR2 SNEGSKA (reference sequence). CDR3 bases: TGCAGTGCTAGATCCCGGGACAGGCGCGATGAGCAGTTCTTC. Its protein is CSARSRDRRDEQFF.